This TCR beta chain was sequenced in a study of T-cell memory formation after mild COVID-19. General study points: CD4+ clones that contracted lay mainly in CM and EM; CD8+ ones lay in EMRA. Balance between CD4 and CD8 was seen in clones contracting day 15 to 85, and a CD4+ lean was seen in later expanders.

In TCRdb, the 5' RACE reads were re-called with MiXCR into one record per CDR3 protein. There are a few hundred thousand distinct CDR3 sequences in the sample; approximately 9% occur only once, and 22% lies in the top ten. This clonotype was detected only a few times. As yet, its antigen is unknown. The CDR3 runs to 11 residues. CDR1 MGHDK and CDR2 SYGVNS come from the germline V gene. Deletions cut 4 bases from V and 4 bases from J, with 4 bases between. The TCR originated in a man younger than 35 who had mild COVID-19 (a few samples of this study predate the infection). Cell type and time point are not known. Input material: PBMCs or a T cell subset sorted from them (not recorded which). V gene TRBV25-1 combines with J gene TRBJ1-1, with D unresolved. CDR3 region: CASSGRTEAFF. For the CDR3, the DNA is TGTGCCAGCAGTGGTCGCACTGAAGCTTTCTTT.